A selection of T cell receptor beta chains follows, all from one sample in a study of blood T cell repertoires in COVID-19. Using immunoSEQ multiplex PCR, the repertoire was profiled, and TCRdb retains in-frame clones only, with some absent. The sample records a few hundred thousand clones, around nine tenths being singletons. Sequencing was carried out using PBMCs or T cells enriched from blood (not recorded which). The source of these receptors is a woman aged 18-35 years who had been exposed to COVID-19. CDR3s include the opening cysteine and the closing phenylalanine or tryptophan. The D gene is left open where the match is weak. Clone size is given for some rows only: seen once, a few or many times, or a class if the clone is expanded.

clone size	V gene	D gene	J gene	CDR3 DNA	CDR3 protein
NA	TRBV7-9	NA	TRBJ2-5	TGTGCCAGCAGCTTAATGGGACTTGACCAAGAGACCCAGTACTTC	CASSLMGLDQETQYF
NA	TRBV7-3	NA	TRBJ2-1	TGTGCCAGCAGCTTATGGGGAGGCGACAATGAGCAGTTCTTC	CASSLWGGDNEQFF
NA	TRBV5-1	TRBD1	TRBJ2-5	TGCGCCAGCACCCTACAGGGGGGAGCCCCAGAGACCCAGTACTTC	CASTLQGGAPETQYF
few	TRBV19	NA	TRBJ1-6	TGTGCCACCAAGAGCTCCTATAATTCACCCCTCCACTTT	CATKSSYNSPLHF
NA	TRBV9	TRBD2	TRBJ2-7	TGTGCCAGCAGCACTACAGCAGGACTAGCGGGACCCTACGAGCAGTACTTC	CASSTTAGLAGPYEQYF
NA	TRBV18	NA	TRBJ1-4	TGTGCCAGCTCATCCTCACAGGGAACTAATGAAAAACTGTTTTTT	CASSSSQGTNEKLFF
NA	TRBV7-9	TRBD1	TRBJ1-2	TGTGCCAGCGGACGGACAGGCACCAACTATGGCTACACCTTC	CASGRTGTNYGYTF
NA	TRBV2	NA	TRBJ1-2	TGTGCCAGCAGTCCCCAGGTGGCGGGATCAGGCTACACCTTC	CASSPQVAGSGYTF
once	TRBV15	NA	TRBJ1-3	TGTGCCACCAGCGATCCACAGCCCTCTGGAAACACCATATATTTT	CATSDPQPSGNTIYF
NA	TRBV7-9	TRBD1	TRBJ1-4	TGTGCCAGCAGCTCGAGACAGGGGGCAAGGGGTGAAAAACTGTTTTTT	CASSSRQGARGEKLFF
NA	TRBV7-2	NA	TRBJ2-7	TGTGCCACGCGTAGGACATCCTCCTACGAGCAGTACTTC	CATRRTSSYEQYF
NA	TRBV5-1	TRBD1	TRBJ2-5	TGCGCCAGCAGCTGGAGTACCGGGACAGCACAAGAGACCCAGTACTTC	CASSWSTGTAQETQYF
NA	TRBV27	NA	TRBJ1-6	TGTGCCAGCAGTTTAAAGCAGGGAGGCAATTCACCCCTCCACTTT	CASSLKQGGNSPLHF
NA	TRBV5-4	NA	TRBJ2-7	TGTGCCAGCAGCTTGGATGCTAAAGACTACGAGCAGTACTTC	CASSLDAKDYEQYF
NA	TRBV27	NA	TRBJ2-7	TGTGCCAGCAGTCCAAGTACAGAACCCTACGAGCAGTACTTC	CASSPSTEPYEQYF
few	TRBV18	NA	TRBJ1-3	TGTGCCAGCTCACCGGGGGGTACCGGAAACACCATATATTTT	CASSPGGTGNTIYF
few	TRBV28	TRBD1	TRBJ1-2	TGTGCCAGCGGTTCCGTGGACAGGGTTTCCTACACCTTC	CASGSVDRVSYTF
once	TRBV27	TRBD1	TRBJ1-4	TGTGCCAGCAGTTCTCGCGTAACAGGGGGAGCAACTAATGAAAAACTGTTTTTT	CASSSRVTGGATNEKLFF
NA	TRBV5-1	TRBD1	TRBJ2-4	TGCGCCAGCAGCCATGACAGGGCTGGAGCCAAAAACATTCAGTACTTC	CASSHDRAGAKNIQYF
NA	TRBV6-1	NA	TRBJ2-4	TGTGCCAGCAGTGGGGTTGTAGAGACAGGCGCCAAAAACATTCAGTACTTC	CASSGVVETGAKNIQYF
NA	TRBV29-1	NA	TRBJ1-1	TGCAGCGTTGAAGGGCAGGGGCAGAACACTGAAGCTTTCTTT	CSVEGQGQNTEAFF
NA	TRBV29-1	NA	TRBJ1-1	TGCAGCGTTCGATGGGGCCAGGCGAACACTGAAGCTTTCTTT	CSVRWGQANTEAFF
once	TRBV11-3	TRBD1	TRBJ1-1	TGTGCCAGCAGCTACTGGGACAGAGGTACTGAAGCTTTCTTT	CASSYWDRGTEAFF
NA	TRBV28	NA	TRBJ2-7	TGTGCCAGCAGTCCAGGTGCCCTCTCCTACGAGCAGTACTTC	CASSPGALSYEQYF
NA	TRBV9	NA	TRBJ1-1	TGTGCCAGCAGCGTAGTCCCAGGGCAGGGTACTGAAGCTTTCTTT	CASSVVPGQGTEAFF
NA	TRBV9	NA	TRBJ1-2	TGTGCCAGCAGCGGACAGTCGACAGGCAACTATGGCTACACCTTC	CASSGQSTGNYGYTF
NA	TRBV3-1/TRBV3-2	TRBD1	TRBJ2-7	TGTGCCAGCAGCCCTACAGGGGGCGCGTTTTACGAGCAGTACTTC	CASSPTGGAFYEQYF
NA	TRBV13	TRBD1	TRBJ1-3	TGTGCCAGCAGCTCCTTGACAGGGTTGGCTGGAAACACCATATATTTT	CASSSLTGLAGNTIYF
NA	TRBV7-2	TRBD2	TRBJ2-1	TGTGCCAGCAGCTTACATCGACTAGCGTCCTACAATGAGCAGTTCTTC	CASSLHRLASYNEQFF
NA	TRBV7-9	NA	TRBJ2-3	TGTGCCAGCAGCCACACTAGCAGAGGAGCAGATACGCAGTATTTT	CASSHTSRGADTQYF
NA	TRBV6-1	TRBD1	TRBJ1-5	TGTGCCAGCAGTGGGGGACAGGGTATGGGCAATCAGCCCCAGCATTTT	CASSGGQGMGNQPQHF
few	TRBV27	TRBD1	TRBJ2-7	TGTGCCAGCAGTTCCACTGGGACAGGGGTGCCCTACGAGCAGTACTTC	CASSSTGTGVPYEQYF
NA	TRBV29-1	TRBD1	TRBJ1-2	TGCAGCGTTGAAGAAGGACCCCTGGGACAGCGTTATGGCTACACCTTC	CSVEEGPLGQRYGYTF
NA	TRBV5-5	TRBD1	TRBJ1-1	TGTGCCAGCAGCTTGGCAGGGGGAAGGAGTGAAGCTTTCTTT	CASSLAGGRSEAFF
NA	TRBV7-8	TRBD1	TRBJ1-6	TGTGCCAGCAGCTTTGGGACAGGGAATTCACCCCTCCACTTT	CASSFGTGNSPLHF
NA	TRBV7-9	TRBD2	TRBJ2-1	TGTGCCAGCAGCTTTTCAGGGCTAGCGGGCCTCCTACCCCACGGTGAGCAGTTCTTC	CASSFSGLAGLLPHGEQFF
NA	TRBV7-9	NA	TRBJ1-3	TGTGCCAGCAGCTTAGGGGGAGGCAGGACGGGCAACACCATATATTTT	CASSLGGGRTGNTIYF